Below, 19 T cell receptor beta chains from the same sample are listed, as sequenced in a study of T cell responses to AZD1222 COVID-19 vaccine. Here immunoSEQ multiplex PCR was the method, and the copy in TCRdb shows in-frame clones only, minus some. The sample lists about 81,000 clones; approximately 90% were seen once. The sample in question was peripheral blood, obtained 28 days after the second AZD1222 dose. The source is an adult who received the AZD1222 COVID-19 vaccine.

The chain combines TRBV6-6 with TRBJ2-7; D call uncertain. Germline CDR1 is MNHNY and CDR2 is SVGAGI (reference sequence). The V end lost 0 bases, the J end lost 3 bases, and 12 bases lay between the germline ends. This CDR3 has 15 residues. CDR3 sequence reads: CASSYSQATYYEQYF. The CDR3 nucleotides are TGTGCCAGCAGTTACTCGCAAGCGACTTACTACGAGCAGTACTTC.

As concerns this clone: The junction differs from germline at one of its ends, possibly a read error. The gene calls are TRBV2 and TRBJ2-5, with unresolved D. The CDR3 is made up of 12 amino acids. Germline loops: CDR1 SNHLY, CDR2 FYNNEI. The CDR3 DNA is TGTGCCAGCAATAAGGAAGGAGAGGCCCAGTACTTC. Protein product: CASNKEGEAQYF.

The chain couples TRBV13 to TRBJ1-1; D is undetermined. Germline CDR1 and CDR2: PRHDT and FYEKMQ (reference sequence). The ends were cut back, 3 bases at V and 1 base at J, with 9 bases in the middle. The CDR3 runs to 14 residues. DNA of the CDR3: TGTGCCAGCAGCTTTTCAACAGAGAACACTGAAGCTTTCTTT. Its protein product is CASSFSTENTEAFF. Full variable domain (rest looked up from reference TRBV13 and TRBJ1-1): AAGVIQSPRHLIKEKRETATLKCYPIPRHDTVYWYQQGPGQDPQFLISFYEKMQSDKGSIPDRFSAQQFSDYHSELNMSSLELGDSALYFCASSFSTENTEAFFGQGTRLTVV.

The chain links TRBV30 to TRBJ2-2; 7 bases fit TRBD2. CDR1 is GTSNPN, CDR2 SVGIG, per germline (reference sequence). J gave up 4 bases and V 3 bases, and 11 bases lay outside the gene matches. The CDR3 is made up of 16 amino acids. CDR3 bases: TGTGCCTGGAGACTAGCGTCCAACTCTTTCACCGGGGAGCTGTTTTTT. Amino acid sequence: CAWRLASNSFTGELFF.

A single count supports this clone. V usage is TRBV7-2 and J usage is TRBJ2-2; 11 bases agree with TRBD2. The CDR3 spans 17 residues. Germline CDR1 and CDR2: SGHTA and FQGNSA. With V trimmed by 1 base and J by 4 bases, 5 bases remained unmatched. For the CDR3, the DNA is TGTGCCAGCAGCTTAGTCCCCGGGACTAGCGGCACCGGGGAGCTGTTTTTT. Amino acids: CASSLVPGTSGTGELFF.

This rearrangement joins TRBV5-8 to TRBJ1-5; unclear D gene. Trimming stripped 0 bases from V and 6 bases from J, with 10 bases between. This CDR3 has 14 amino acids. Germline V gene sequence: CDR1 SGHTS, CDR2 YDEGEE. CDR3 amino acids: CASSLDRGFQPQHF. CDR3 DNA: TGTGCCAGCAGCTTGGATCGTGGTTTTCAGCCCCAGCATTTT.

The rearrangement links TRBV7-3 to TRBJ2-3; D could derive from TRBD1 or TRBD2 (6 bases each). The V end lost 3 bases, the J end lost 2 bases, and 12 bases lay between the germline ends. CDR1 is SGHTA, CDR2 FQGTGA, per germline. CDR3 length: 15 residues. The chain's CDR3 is CASSFQTGATDTQYF. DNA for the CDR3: TGTGCCAGCAGCTTCCAAACGGGGGCCACAGATACGCAGTATTTT.

The CDR3 protein is CASSLVGEGSTDTQYF. CDR3 sequence (DNA): TGTGCCAGCAGTTTAGTAGGAGAGGGGAGCACAGATACGCAGTATTTT. The V gene is TRBV27, the J gene TRBJ2-3, with D perhaps assigned TRBD1 or TRBD2 (5 bases each). Trimming left V 2 bases short and J 0 bases short, with 12 bases between. Germline CDR1 reads MNHEY; CDR2 reads SMNVEV (reference sequence). The CDR3 totals 16 residues.

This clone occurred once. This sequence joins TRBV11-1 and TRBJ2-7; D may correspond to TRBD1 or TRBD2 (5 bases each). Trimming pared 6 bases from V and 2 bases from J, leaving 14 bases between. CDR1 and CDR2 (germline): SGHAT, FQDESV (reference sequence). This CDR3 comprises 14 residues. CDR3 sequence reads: CASRVKEGTYEQYF. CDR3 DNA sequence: TGTGCCAGCAGAGTAAAAGAGGGGACCTACGAGCAGTACTTC.

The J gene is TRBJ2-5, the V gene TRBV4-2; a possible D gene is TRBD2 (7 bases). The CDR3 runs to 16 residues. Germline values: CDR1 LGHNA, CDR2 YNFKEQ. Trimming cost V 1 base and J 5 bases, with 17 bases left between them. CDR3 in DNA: TGTGCCAGCAGCCAAGCGGGGGGCCGCGGAGGGGAGACCCAGTACTTC. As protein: CASSQAGGRGGETQYF.

The CDR3 DNA reads TGTGCCAGCAGCCCAAGGGGCAGGGGGAATGAAAAACTGTTTTTT. Amino acids: CASSPRGRGNEKLFF. The rearrangement joins TRBV11-2 to TRBJ1-4; 7 bases align to TRBD1. Germline CDR1 is SGHAT and CDR2 is FQNNGV. The trim removed 5 bases at V and 5 bases at J, leaving 8 bases unmatched. The CDR3 is made up of 15 amino acids.

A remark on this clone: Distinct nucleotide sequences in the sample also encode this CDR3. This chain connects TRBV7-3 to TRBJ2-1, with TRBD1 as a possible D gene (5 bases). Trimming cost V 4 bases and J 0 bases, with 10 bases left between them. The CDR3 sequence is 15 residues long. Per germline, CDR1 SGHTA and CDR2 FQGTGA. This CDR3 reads CASSSGASSYNEQFF. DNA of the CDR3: TGTGCCAGCAGCTCTGGGGCTAGCTCCTACAATGAGCAGTTCTTC.

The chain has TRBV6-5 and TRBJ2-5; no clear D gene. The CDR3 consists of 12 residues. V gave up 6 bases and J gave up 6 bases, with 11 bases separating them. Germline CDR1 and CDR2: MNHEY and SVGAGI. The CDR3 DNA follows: TGTGCCAGCAGCTCCTCCCGGCAGACCCAGTACTTC. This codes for CASSSSRQTQYF.

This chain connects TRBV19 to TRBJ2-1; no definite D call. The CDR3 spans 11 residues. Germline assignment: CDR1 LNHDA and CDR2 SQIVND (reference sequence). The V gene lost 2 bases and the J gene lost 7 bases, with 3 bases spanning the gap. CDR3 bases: TGTGCCAGTAGTATAATAAATGAGCAGTTCTTC. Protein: CASSIINEQFF.

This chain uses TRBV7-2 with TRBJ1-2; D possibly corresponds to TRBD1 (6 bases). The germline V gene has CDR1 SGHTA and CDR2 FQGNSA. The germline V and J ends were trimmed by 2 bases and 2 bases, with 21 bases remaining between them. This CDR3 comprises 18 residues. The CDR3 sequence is CASSLRVGDRTKNYGYTF. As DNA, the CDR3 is TGTGCCAGCAGCTTAAGGGTAGGAGACAGGACAAAGAACTATGGCTACACCTTC.

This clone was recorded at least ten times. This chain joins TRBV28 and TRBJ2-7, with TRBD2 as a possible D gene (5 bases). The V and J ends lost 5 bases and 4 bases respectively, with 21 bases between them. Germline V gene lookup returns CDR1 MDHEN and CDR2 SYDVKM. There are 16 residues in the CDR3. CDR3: CASSAAGGLGPYEQYF. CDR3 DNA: TGTGCCAGCAGTGCCGCCGGAGGCCTGGGTCCTTACGAGCAGTACTTC.

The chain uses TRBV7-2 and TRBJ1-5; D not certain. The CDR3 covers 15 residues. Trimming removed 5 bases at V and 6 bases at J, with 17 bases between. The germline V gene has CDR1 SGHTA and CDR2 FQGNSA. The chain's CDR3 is CASSMDGLEGQPQHF. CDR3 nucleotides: TGTGCCAGCAGCATGGACGGTCTGGAGGGTCAGCCCCAGCATTTT.

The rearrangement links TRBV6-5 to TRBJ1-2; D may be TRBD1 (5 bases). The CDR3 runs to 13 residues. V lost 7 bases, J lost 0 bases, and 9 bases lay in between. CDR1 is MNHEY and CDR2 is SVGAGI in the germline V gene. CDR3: CASTGGSNYGYTF. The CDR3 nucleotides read TGTGCCAGCACCGGGGGGTCTAACTATGGCTACACCTTC.

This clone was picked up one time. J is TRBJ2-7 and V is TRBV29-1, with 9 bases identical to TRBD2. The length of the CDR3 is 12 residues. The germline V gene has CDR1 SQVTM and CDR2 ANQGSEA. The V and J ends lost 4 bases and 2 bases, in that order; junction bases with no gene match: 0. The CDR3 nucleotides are TGCAGCGTTGGGACTAGCGCCTACGAGCAGTACTTC. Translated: CSVGTSAYEQYF.